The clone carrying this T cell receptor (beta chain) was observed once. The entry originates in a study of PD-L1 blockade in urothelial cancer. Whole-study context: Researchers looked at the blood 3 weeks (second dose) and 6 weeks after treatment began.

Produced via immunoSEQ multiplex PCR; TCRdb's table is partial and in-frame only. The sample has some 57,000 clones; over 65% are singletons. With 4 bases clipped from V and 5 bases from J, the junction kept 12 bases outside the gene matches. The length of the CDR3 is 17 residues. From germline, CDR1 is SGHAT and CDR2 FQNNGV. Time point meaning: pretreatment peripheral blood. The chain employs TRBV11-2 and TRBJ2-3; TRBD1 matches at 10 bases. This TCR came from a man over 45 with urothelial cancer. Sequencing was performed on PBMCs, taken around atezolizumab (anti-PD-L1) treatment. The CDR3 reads CASSSIARQGARDTQYF. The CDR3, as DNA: TGTGCCAGCAGCTCGATAGCGAGACAGGGGGCGCGAGATACGCAGTATTTT.